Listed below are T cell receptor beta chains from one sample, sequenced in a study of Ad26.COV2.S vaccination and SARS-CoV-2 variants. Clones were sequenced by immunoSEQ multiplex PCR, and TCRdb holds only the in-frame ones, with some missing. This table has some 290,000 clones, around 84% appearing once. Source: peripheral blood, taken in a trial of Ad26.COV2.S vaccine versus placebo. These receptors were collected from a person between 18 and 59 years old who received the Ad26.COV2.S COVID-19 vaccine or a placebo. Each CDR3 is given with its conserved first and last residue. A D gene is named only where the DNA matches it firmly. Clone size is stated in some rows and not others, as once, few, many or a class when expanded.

CDR3aa: CASSLQGYYEQYF; CDR3nt: TGTGCCAGCAGTTTACAGGGGTACTACGAGCAGTACTTC; d_gene: -; v_gene: TRBV28; abundance: -; j_gene: TRBJ2-7
CDR3aa: CASRTSGGAEETQYF; CDR3nt: TGTGCCAGCCGGACTAGCGGGGGGGCCGAAGAGACCCAGTACTTC; d_gene: TRBD2; v_gene: TRBV27; abundance: -; j_gene: TRBJ2-5
CDR3aa: CASSFGTSGGPTSGELFF; CDR3nt: TGTGCCAGCAGCTTTGGGACTAGCGGGGGGCCCACTTCCGGGGAGCTGTTTTTT; d_gene: TRBD2; v_gene: TRBV11-3; abundance: -; j_gene: TRBJ2-2
CDR3aa: CASSARTGLSYEQYF; CDR3nt: TGTGCCAGTAGTGCCAGGACAGGCTTGTCCTACGAGCAGTACTTC; d_gene: TRBD1; v_gene: TRBV19; abundance: -; j_gene: TRBJ2-7
CDR3aa: CASSLGIRVYDTEAFF; CDR3nt: TGTGCCAGCAGCTTAGGTATACGGGTTTACGACACTGAAGCTTTCTTT; d_gene: -; v_gene: TRBV7-8; abundance: -; j_gene: TRBJ1-1
CDR3aa: CASSLRGSYNEQFF; CDR3nt: TGTGCCAGCAGCTTGCGCGGGAGCTACAATGAGCAGTTCTTC; d_gene: TRBD2; v_gene: TRBV7-3; abundance: -; j_gene: TRBJ2-1
CDR3aa: CASSILIGNTIYF; CDR3nt: TGTGCCAGCAGTATTCTAATCGGAAACACCATATATTTT; d_gene: -; v_gene: TRBV5-8; abundance: -; j_gene: TRBJ1-3
CDR3aa: CASSPSSRLATDTQYF; CDR3nt: TGTGCCAGCAGCCCCAGCTCGAGACTAGCAACAGATACGCAGTATTTT; d_gene: TRBD2; v_gene: TRBV9; abundance: -; j_gene: TRBJ2-3
CDR3aa: CASSQNTGELFF; CDR3nt: TGTGCTAGTTCGCAGAACACCGGGGAGCTGTTTTTT; d_gene: -; v_gene: TRBV12-5; abundance: -; j_gene: TRBJ2-2
CDR3aa: CASSLISQGLQNEQYF; CDR3nt: TGTGCCAGCAGCCTCATTTCACAGGGGTTACAGAACGAGCAGTACTTC; d_gene: TRBD1; v_gene: TRBV11-3; abundance: few; j_gene: TRBJ2-7
CDR3aa: CASTHPRGSGNTIYF; CDR3nt: TGTGCCAGCACCCATCCGAGGGGGTCTGGAAACACCATATATTTT; d_gene: -; v_gene: TRBV7-2; abundance: -; j_gene: TRBJ1-3
CDR3aa: CASSLALKGQETQYF; CDR3nt: TGTGCCAGCAGCTTAGCGCTTAAGGGGCAAGAGACCCAGTACTTC; d_gene: -; v_gene: TRBV7-9; abundance: -; j_gene: TRBJ2-5
CDR3aa: CASRDRGRAQPQHF; CDR3nt: TGTGCCAGCAGGGACAGGGGGCGAGCTCAGCCCCAGCATTTT; d_gene: TRBD1; v_gene: TRBV2; abundance: -; j_gene: TRBJ1-5
CDR3aa: CASSFSTEAFF; CDR3nt: TGTGCCAGTAGTTTCAGCACTGAAGCTTTCTTT; d_gene: -; v_gene: TRBV19; abundance: -; j_gene: TRBJ1-1
CDR3aa: CASSQDTSRGARGYTF; CDR3nt: TGCGCCAGCAGCCAAGATACATCTCGGGGGGCGAGAGGCTACACCTTC; d_gene: -; v_gene: TRBV4-3; abundance: -; j_gene: TRBJ1-2
CDR3aa: CSASPSRGMSGNTIYF; CDR3nt: TGCAGTGCTAGTCCCTCGAGGGGGATGTCTGGAAACACCATATATTTT; d_gene: -; v_gene: TRBV20-1; abundance: -; j_gene: TRBJ1-3